Presented here are 2 T cell receptor beta chains from one specimen sequenced in a study of cytomegalovirus exposure and HLA in healthy donors. Assay used: immunoSEQ multiplex PCR; TCRdb lists only in-frame clones, some missing. Seen here are 90,000 to 100,000 clones, more than 75% observed once, and the top ten hold around 6.3%. The sequenced sample consisted of PBMCs. The receptors derive from a man between 18 and 35 years old in good health and CMV-seropositive.

The chain has TRBV4-3 and TRBJ2-7, with TRBD1 identical over 12 bases. Germline assignment: CDR1 LGHNA and CDR2 YSLEER. This CDR3 has 14 residues. Germline trimming cut 5 bases from V and 5 bases from J; bases unmatched to any gene: 4. CDR3 coding DNA: TGCGCCAGCAGCAGTGGGACAGGGGGCGACGAGCAGTACTTC. This sequence encodes CASSSGTGGDEQYF.

This clone appeared once. The chain recombines TRBV7-3 with TRBJ2-7, with 8 bases matching TRBD2. Germline V gene lookup returns CDR1 SGHTA and CDR2 FQGTGA. V lost 1 base to trimming and J lost 1 base; unmatched junction nucleotides: 6. There are 16 residues in the CDR3. The CDR3 here is CASSLKSQRGSYEQYF. The CDR3 DNA follows: TGTGCCAGCAGCTTAAAGTCCCAGCGGGGGTCCTACGAGCAGTACTTC.